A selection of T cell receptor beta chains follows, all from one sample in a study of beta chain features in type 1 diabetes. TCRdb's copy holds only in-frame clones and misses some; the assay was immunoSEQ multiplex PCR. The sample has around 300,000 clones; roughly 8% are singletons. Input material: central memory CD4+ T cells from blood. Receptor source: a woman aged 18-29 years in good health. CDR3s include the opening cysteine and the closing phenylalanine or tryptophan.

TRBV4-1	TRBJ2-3	CASSQDQVGRDTQYF
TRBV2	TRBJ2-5	CASSPWGGTQYF
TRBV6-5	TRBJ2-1	CASSYRDRGDEQFF
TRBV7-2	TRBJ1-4	CASSLSTGRNEKLFF
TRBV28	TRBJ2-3	CASSLRSGGTTDTQYF
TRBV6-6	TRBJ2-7	CASSPAGYEQYF
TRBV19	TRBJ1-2	CASSFRDYLNYGYTF
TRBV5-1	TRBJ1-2	CASSLVPGQPDGYTF
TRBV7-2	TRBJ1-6	CASSFRSGDSPLHF
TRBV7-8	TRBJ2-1	CASSLRATGRSFYNEQFF
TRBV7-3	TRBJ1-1	CASSLEGNTEAFF
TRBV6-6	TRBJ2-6	CASRAGGSGANVLTF
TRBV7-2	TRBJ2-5	CASSVGQVGETQYF
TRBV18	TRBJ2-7	CASSPGPPGQPYEQYF